One sample yielded the 14 T cell receptor beta chains listed below, sequenced in a study of type 1 regulatory T cells. TCRdb processed the reads anew with MiXCR; each CDR3 protein has one entry. The profile covers over 90,000 distinct CDR3 sequences, with 25% to 40% appearing a single time and roughly 2.2% taken by the ten largest. The sample consisted of CD4+ T cells, either the whole sample or a sorted fraction (not recorded which). These receptors were taken from a human donor in good health.

This clonotype has only a few counts. This chain uses TRBV7-9 with TRBJ2-1; D unresolved. The CDR3 spans 13 residues. From germline, CDR1 is SEHNR and CDR2 FQNEAQ (reference sequence). V was trimmed by 5 bases and J by 1 base, leaving 6 bases between them. The CDR3 DNA sequence: TGTGCCAGCAGCCATGGGTCCTACAATGAGCAGTTCTTC. Its protein is CASSHGSYNEQFF.

V is TRBV5-1 and J is TRBJ2-1; D perhaps matches TRBD2 (5 bases). This CDR3 comprises 15 residues. Germline CDR1 SGHRS, CDR2 YFSETQ. Trimming took off 0 bases at V and 6 bases at J, with 13 bases between the two ends. CDR3 region: CASSLGSLGGNEQFF. The CDR3 DNA reads TGCGCCAGCAGCTTGGGTAGTTTAGGAGGCAATGAGCAGTTCTTC.

This clonotype was counted a few times. The V gene is TRBV5-1, the J gene TRBJ1-5; no clear D. Germline lookup yields CDR1 SGHRS and CDR2 YFSETQ. V lost 4 bases, J lost 4 bases, and 12 bases lay in between. The CDR3 is made up of 14 amino acids. The CDR3 sequence: CASSPETRNQPQHF. CDR3 in DNA: TGCGCCAGCAGCCCAGAGACACGGAATCAGCCCCAGCATTTT.

On this clonotype: The conserved final phenylalanine or tryptophan is absent from the CDR3, which likely points to a read error. The rearrangement joins TRBV6-4 to TRBJ2-7, with D possibly TRBD2 on 6 matching bases. Per germline, CDR1 MRHNA and CDR2 SNTAGT. CDR3 length equals 13 residues. V lost 3 bases and J 4 bases, leaving 10 bases between the germline ends. The CDR3 DNA is TGTGCCAGCAGTGAGCGGCGGGGATACGAGCAGTACCTC. Protein: CASSERRGYEQYL.

The chain links TRBV29-1 to TRBJ2-4, with TRBD2 matching 8 bases. Trimming took 0 bases from V and 1 from J; bases not matched to a gene: 2. The CDR3 runs to 15 residues. From germline, CDR1 is SQVTM and CDR2 ANQGSEA. The CDR3 loop reads CSVEDRGGAKNIQYF. The DNA for the CDR3 is TGCAGCGTTGAAGATCGGGGGGGGGCCAAAAACATTCAGTACTTC.

This chain connects TRBV20-1 to TRBJ1-5; maybe TRBD1 (6 bases). Trimming pared 0 bases from V and 7 bases from J, leaving 16 bases between. CDR3 length equals 15 residues. Germline V gives CDR1 DFQATT, CDR2 SNEGSKA (reference sequence). CDR3 sequence reads: CSARDATGSGQPQHF. In nucleotides, the CDR3 is TGCAGTGCTAGAGACGCTACAGGGTCGGGGCAGCCCCAGCATTTT.

The table lists this clonotype with a count of one. This chain joins TRBV12-3 or TRBV12-4 and TRBJ2-5; D remains ambiguous. The CDR3 sequence is 17 residues long. The ends were cut back, 2 bases at V and 1 base at J, with 17 bases in the middle. CDR3 sequence (DNA): TGTGCCAGCAGTTTAAATGGTTCGACAAGACCCCAAGAGACCCAGTACTTC. Amino acids: CASSLNGSTRPQETQYF.

This clonotype was observed a few times. The rearrangement links TRBV7-2 to TRBJ2-7; tentatively, D is TRBD1 (5 bases). Germline V gene lookup returns CDR1 SGHTA and CDR2 FQGNSA. The CDR3 is 15 amino acids. With 1 base removed from V and 0 bases from J, the gap between germline ends came to 10 bases. CDR3 nucleotide sequence: TGTGCCAGCAGCTTAGACAGGATGAGCTCCTACGAGCAGTACTTC. Amino acid sequence: CASSLDRMSSYEQYF.

This chain links TRBV4-1 with TRBJ2-1; no reliable D call. This CDR3 contains 16 residues. V shed 1 base and J shed 2 bases, with 12 bases lying between them. CDR1 is MGHRA and CDR2 is YSYEKL in the germline V gene. The CDR3, as DNA: TGCGCCAGCAGCCAAGTGGACCTAGTCACCTACAATGAGCAGTTCTTC. This codes for CASSQVDLVTYNEQFF.

With respect to this clonotype: Without the conserved terminal phenylalanine or tryptophan, this CDR3 likely stems from a read error. The rearrangement links TRBV6-5 to TRBJ2-2; D is uncertain. Between the trimmed V and J ends, which lost 6 bases and 5 bases, there was a span of 19 bases. The CDR3 runs to 16 residues. Germline loops: CDR1 MNHEY, CDR2 SVGAGI. The CDR3 DNA is TGTGCCAGCAGATCCACCCAGGAGCCCATAACCGGGGAGCTGTTTTCT. Translated, it gives CASRSTQEPITGELFS.

The rearrangement joins TRBV20-1 to TRBJ2-2, with 9 positions matching TRBD1. This CDR3 region has 12 residues. V dropped 6 bases and J dropped 13; count of bases not matched to a gene: 9. Per the germline V gene, CDR1 is DFQATT and CDR2 is SNEGSKA (reference sequence). The CDR3 spells CSAEPGQGGLFF. CDR3 sequence (DNA): TGCAGTGCGGAGCCGGGACAGGGTGGGCTGTTTTTT.

The rearrangement links TRBV3-1 to TRBJ2-2; D is possibly TRBD1 (6 bases). With 1 base removed from V and 7 bases from J, the gap between germline ends came to 19 bases. The CDR3 runs 17 residues. The germline V gene has CDR1 LGHDT and CDR2 YNNKEL (reference sequence). DNA of the CDR3: TGTGCCAGCAGCCAAGGCTCGGCAGGCACAGGGAGCGGGGAGCTGTTTTTT. This sequence encodes CASSQGSAGTGSGELFF. The full variable domain, its missing parts supplied by reference TRBV3-1 and TRBJ2-2, is DTAVSQTPKYLVTQMGNDKSIKCEQNLGHDTMYWYKQDSKKFLKIMFSYNNKELIINETVPNRFSPKSPDKAHLNLHINSLELGDSAVYFCASSQGSAGTGSGELFFGEGSRLTVL.

The V call is TRBV7-2, the J call TRBJ1-3; D perhaps matches TRBD1 (6 bases). The germline CDR1 and CDR2 sequences are SGHTA and FQGNSA. The CDR3 length is 15 residues. V was cut by 5 bases and J by 2 bases, with 13 bases left in between. The CDR3 sequence is CASSQQGGTGNTIYF. The CDR3 bases are TGTGCCAGCAGCCAACAGGGTGGAACTGGAAACACCATATATTTT.

The rearrangement uses TRBV20-1 and TRBJ1-2; D might be TRBD1 (5 bases). Trimming left V 6 bases short and J 2 bases short, with 16 bases between. CDR1 DFQATT and CDR2 SNEGSKA come from the germline V gene (reference sequence). This CDR3 is 14 amino acids long. DNA of the CDR3: TGCAGTGCCCAGACCGACAGCAGCAACTATGGCTACACCTTC. It translates to CSAQTDSSNYGYTF.